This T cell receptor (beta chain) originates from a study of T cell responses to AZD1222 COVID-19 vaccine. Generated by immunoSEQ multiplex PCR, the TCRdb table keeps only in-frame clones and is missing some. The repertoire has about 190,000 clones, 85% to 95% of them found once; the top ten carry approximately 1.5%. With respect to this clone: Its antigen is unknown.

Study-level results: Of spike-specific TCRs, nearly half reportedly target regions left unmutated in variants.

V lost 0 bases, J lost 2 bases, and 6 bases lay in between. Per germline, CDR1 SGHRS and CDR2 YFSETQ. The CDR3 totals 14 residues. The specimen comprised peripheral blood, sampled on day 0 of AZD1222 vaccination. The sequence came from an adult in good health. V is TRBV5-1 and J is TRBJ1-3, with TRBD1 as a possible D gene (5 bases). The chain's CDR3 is CASSLGGAGNTIYF. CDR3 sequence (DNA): TGCGCCAGCAGCTTGGGAGGGGCTGGAAACACCATATATTTT.